This is a list of T cell receptor beta chains from one sample in a study of PD-1 blockade in classical Hodgkin lymphoma. Repertoires were generated with immunoSEQ multiplex PCR, while TCRdb's copy carries only in-frame clones and drops some. The sample holds around 19,000 clones, 80% seen once. Sequences were derived from peripheral blood mononuclear cells (PBMCs), sampled before the fourth cycle of nivolumab. All receptors come from a human donor with classical Hodgkin lymphoma. Each CDR3 is given with its conserved first and last residue. A D gene is named only where the DNA matches it firmly. Part of the rows lack a size; the others show once, few, many or a class for expanded clones.

D,V,size,length,J,CDR3,DNA
NA,TRBV9,medium-sized,14,TRBJ1-2,CASSTAKGISTYTF,TGTGCCAGCAGCACGGCTAAGGGGATTTCAACCTACACCTTC
NA,TRBV4-1,NA,16,TRBJ1-1,CASSHASGLLNTEAFF,TGCGCCAGCAGCCATGCCTCGGGTCTGTTGAACACTGAAGCTTTCTTT
NA,TRBV6-5,once,14,TRBJ1-2,CASSYVSQNYGYTF,TGTGCCAGCAGTTACGTGTCCCAGAACTATGGCTACACCTTC
NA,TRBV2,once,13,TRBJ1-5,CASSPDKTQPQHF,TGTGCCAGCAGCCCTGACAAGACGCAGCCCCAGCATTTT
TRBD2,TRBV5-1,NA,17,TRBJ2-7,CASSFRVAGAVSYEQYF,TGCGCCAGCAGCTTTCGGGTAGCGGGGGCCGTCTCCTACGAGCAGTACTTC
TRBD1,TRBV12-5,NA,13,TRBJ1-2,CASGSDRVGLYTF,TGTGCTAGTGGTTCCGACAGGGTAGGCTTGTACACCTTC
NA,TRBV5-1,NA,13,TRBJ2-1,CASSLEVNNEQFF,TGCGCCAGCAGCTTGGAGGTAAACAATGAGCAGTTCTTC
NA,TRBV7-8,NA,16,TRBJ2-6,CASSLQLNSGANVLTF,TGTGCCAGCAGCTTACAACTTAACTCTGGGGCCAACGTCCTGACTTTC
TRBD1,TRBV2,once,15,TRBJ1-5,CASREGGAGNQPQHF,TGTGCCAGCAGAGAAGGGGGCGCGGGGAATCAGCCCCAGCATTTT
NA,TRBV5-1,NA,13,TRBJ1-5,CASSLDGIQPQHF,TGCGCCAGCAGCTTGGATGGGATTCAGCCCCAGCATTTT
TRBD1,TRBV7-4,NA,15,TRBJ1-2,CASSPPLQGCHGYTF,TGTGCCAGCAGCCCGCCCCTACAGGGGTGCCATGGCTACACCTTC